This T cell receptor (beta chain) stems from a study of identical twins. Study observations and caveats: Out-of-frame alpha sequences common to twins were enriched for low generation probability. High-abundance cord blood beta clonotypes had fewer insertions; memory repertoires showed none. Potential partial confounding of zero-insertion analyses by invariant MAIT and iNKT cells was noted.

The V and J ends lost 7 bases and 5 bases, in that order; junction bases with no gene match: 5. The CDR3 has 12 residues. Germline CDR1 SQVTM, CDR2 ANQGSEA. Concerning this clonotype: Its matching antigen is unknown.

Through template switching, a universal primer site was introduced, and the cDNA contained unique molecular identifiers. TCRdb called the 5' RACE reads again in MiXCR, with one record for every CDR3 protein. The table records around 680,000 distinct CDR3 sequences, over 8.5% of them present only once. This sample also appeared in a second study, on yellow fever vaccine responses in identical twins.

The clonotype comes from a woman younger than 30 in good health. Sample: PBMCs. This rearrangement joins TRBV29-1 to TRBJ2-1; 7 nucleotides match TRBD2. The CDR3: CSAYGRNNEQFF. CDR3 in DNA: TGCAGCGCGTACGGGAGGAACAATGAGCAGTTCTTC.